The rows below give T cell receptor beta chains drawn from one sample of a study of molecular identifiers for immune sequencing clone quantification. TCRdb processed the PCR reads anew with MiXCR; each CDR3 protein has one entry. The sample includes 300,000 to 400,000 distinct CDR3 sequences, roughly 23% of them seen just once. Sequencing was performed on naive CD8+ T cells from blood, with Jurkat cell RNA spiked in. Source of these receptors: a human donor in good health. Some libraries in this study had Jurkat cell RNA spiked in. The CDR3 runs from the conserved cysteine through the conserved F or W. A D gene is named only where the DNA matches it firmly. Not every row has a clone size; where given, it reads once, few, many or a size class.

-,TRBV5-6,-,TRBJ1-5,CASSLKRDISNQPQHF,TGTGCCAGCAGCTTGAAAAGGGACATTAGCAATCAGCCCCAGCATTTT
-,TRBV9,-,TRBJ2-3,CASSVEAASSTDTQYF,TGTGCCAGCAGCGTAGAGGCGGCGTCTAGCACAGATACGCAGTATTTT
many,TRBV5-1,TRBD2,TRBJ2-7,CASSLLAGGSYEQYF,TGCGCCAGCAGCTTGTTAGCGGGAGGGTCCTACGAGCAGTACTTC
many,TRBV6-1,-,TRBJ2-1,CASSEKKSSRLNEQFF,TGTGCCAGCAGTGAAAAAAAATCTTCACGCCTCAATGAGCAGTTCTTC
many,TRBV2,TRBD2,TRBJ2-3,CASSEPTSGADTQYF,TGTGCCAGCAGTGAACCGACTAGCGGGGCAGATACGCAGTATTTT
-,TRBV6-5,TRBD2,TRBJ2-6,CASNPTSFSGANVLTF,TGTGCCAGCAACCCGACTAGCTTCTCTGGGGCCAACGTCCTGACTTTC
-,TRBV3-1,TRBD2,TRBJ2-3,CASSQAGLASTDTQYF,TGTGCCAGCAGCCAAGCGGGACTAGCGAGCACAGATACGCAGTATTTT
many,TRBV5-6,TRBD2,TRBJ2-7,CASSPPGLGTPYEQYF,TGTGCCAGCAGCCCACCGGGACTAGGAACGCCCTACGAGCAGTACTTC
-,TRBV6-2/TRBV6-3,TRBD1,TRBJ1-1,CASSYLAGGLNTEAFF,TGTGCCAGCAGTTACTTGGCAGGGGGCCTGAACACTGAAGCTTTCTTT
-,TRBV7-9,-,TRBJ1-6,CVSSPAVPNSPLYF,TGTGTCAGCAGCCCGGCTGTCCCTAATTCACCCCTCTACTTT
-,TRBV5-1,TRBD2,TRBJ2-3,CASSWGTSGSRTDTQYF,TGCGCCAGCAGCTGGGGGACTAGCGGGAGTAGGACGGATACGCAGTATTTT
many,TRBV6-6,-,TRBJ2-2,CASRQDRGSGTGELFF,TGTGCCAGCCGGCAGGACCGAGGTTCAGGCACCGGGGAGCTGTTTTTT
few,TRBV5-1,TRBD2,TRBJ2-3,CASSSGLAGPPTDTQYF,TGCGCCAGCAGCAGCGGACTAGCGGGGCCCCCCACAGATACGCAGTATTTT
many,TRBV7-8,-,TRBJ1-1,CASSPGPLNTEAFF,TGTGCCAGCAGTCCGGGACCGCTGAACACTGAAGCTTTCTTT
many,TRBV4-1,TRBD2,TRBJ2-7,CASSLEWTSADEQYF,TGCGCCAGCAGCCTAGAGTGGACTAGCGCGGACGAGCAGTACTTC
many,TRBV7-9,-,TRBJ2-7,CASSGSGTLSSYEQYF,TGTGCCAGCAGCGGATCCGGGACATTGAGCTCCTACGAGCAGTACTTC
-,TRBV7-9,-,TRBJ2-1,CASSAPETTYNEQFF,TGTGCCAGCAGCGCCCCCGAGACCACCTACAATGAGCAGTTCTTC
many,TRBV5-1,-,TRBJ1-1,CASSPTHYTVSGLENTEAFF,TGCGCCAGCAGCCCGACTCATTATACAGTCTCGGGGCTCGAGAACACTGAAGCTTTCTTT
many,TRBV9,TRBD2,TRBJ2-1,CASSAEPSGRRYNEQFF,TGTGCCAGCAGCGCCGAGCCGAGCGGGAGAAGATACAATGAGCAGTTCTTC
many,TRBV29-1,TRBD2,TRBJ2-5,CSVSTKRESGETQYF,TGCAGCGTTTCGACTAAGCGGGAGTCGGGGGAGACCCAGTACTTC
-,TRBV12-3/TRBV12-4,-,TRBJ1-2,CASSFRTDYGYTF,TGTGCCAGCAGTTTCAGGACAGACTATGGCTACACCTTC
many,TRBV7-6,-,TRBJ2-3,CASSSEGLHTQYF,TGTGCCAGCAGCTCAGAGGGGTTACATACGCAGTATTTT
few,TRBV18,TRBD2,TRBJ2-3,CACSPRLAGVTDTQYF,TGTGCCTGCTCACCACGGCTAGCGGGAGTCACAGATACGCAGTATTTT
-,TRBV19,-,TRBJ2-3,CASSMGTSRAGAKDTQYF,TGTGCCAGTAGTATGGGAACCTCACGGGCGGGGGCGAAAGATACGCAGTATTTT
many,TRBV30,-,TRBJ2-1,CAWTVTYNEQFF,TGTGCCTGGACCGTTACCTACAATGAGCAGTTCTTC
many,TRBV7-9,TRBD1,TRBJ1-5,CASSPQGGNQPQHF,TGTGCCAGCAGCCCACAGGGGGGGAATCAGCCCCAGCATTTT
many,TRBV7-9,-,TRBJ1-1,CASSSTENTEAFF,TGTGCCAGCAGCTCTACTGAGAACACTGAAGCTTTCTTT
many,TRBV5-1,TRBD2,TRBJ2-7,CASSFTQRELDEQYF,TGCGCCAGCAGCTTCACGCAGCGGGAGCTTGACGAGCAGTACTTC
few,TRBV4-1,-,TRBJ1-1,CASSQERGWTEAFF,TGCGCCAGCAGCCAAGAGAGGGGGTGGACTGAAGCTTTCTTT
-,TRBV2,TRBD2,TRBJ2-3,CASSEGSGGVTDTRYF,TGTGCCAGCAGTGAGGGTAGCGGGGGCGTGACAGATACGCGGTATTTT
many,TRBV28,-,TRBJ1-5,CASSDIGNQPQHF,TGTGCCAGTTCCGATATAGGGAATCAGCCCCAGCATTTT
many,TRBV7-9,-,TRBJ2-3,CASSAPSVTDTQYF,TGTGCCAGCAGCGCCCCGTCGGTCACAGATACGCAGTATTTT
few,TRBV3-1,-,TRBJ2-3,CASSQGQGWGTDTQYF,TGTGCCAGCAGCCAAGGTCAAGGCTGGGGTACAGATACGCAGTATTTT
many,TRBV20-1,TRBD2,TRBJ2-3,CSARDQGSGVSTDTQYF,TGCAGTGCTAGAGATCAAGGTAGCGGGGTCAGCACAGATACGCAGTATTTT
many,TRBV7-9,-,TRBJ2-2,CASIPTVGFTGELFF,TGTGCCAGCATCCCGACCGTTGGATTTACCGGGGAGCTGTTTTTT
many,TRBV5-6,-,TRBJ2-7,CASSLDREQYF,TGTGCCAGCAGCTTGGACCGGGAGCAGTACTTC
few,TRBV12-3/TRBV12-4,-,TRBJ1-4,CASTGSNEKLFF,TGTGCCAGCACTGGCTCTAATGAAAAACTGTTTTTT
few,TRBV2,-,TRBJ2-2,CASSPRVHTGELFF,TGTGCCAGCAGTCCCAGGGTCCACACCGGGGAGCTGTTTTTT